This T cell receptor beta chain was identified in a study of regulatory T cells in long-lasting Graves disease. Study outcomes and limitations: There was favoring of TRBV28, TRBJ1-2 and TRBJ2-5 in persistent disease.

Library construction for TCR beta used iRepertoire HTBI primers and Arm-PCR of CDR3 regions. TCRdb reprocessed the multiplex PCR reads with MiXCR, giving one entry per CDR3 protein. The sample contains roughly 610,000 distinct CDR3 sequences, about 16% of which appear only once. The CDR3 has 15 residues. J was trimmed by 5 bases and V by 6 bases; bases with no gene match: 10. Germline loops: CDR1 SGHTA, CDR2 FQGNSA. The table lists this clonotype with many counts. Its antigen is not identified. The time point was: newly diagnosed GD, antithyroid drugs for less than 3 months. Extracted RNA from PBMCs served as the source of the TCR library. Graves' disease diagnosis used American Thyroid Association guidelines. These data were also reused for a study on T cells in Graves' hyperthyroidism and ophthalmopathy.

This chain uses TRBV7-2 with TRBJ1-2; 9 nucleotides align to TRBD1. Source: peripheral blood mononuclear cells (PBMCs), taken at new diagnosis, from a patient treated with antithyroid drugs. The TCR originated in a man between 18 and 29 years old with Graves disease. Here the CDR3 DNA reads TGTGCCAGCAGTCGGCCGGGACAGGGTGATTATGGCTACACCTTC. Its protein product is CASSRPGQGDYGYTF. Supplemented by reference TRBV7-2 and TRBJ1-2, the full variable domain reads GAGVSQSPSNKVTEKGKDVELRCDPISGHTALYWYRQSLGQGLEFLIYFQGNSAPDKSGLPSDRFSAERTGGSVSTLTIQRTQQEDSAVYLCASSRPGQGDYGYTFGSGTRLTVV.